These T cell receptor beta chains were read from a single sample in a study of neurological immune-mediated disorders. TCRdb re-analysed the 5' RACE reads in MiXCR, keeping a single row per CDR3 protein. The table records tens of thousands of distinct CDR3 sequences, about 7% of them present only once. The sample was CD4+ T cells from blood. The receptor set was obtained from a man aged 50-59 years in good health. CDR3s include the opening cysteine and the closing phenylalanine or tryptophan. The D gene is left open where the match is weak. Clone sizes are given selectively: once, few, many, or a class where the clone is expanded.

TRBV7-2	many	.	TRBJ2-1	CASSLGQGSYNEQFF	TGTGCCAGCAGCTTAGGGCAGGGCTCCTACAATGAGCAGTTCTTC
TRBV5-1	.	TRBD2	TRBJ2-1	CASSLASGPYNEQFF	TGCGCCAGCAGCTTGGCTAGCGGTCCCTACAATGAGCAGTTCTTC
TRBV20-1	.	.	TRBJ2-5	CSARDTGLEQETQYF	TGCAGTGCTAGAGACACAGGGTTGGAGCAAGAGACCCAGTACTTC
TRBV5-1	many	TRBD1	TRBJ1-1	CASSLEGQGATEAFF	TGCGCCAGCAGCTTGGAGGGACAGGGGGCCACTGAAGCTTTCTTT
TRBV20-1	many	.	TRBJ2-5	CSARVSQETQYF	TGCAGTGCTAGAGTTAGTCAAGAGACCCAGTACTTC
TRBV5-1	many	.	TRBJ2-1	CASSLGDGYNEQFF	TGCGCCAGCAGCTTGGGGGACGGGTACAATGAGCAGTTCTTC
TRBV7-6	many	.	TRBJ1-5	CASSFGSGGNQPQHF	TGTGCCAGCAGCTTCGGATCGGGGGGCAATCAGCCCCAGCATTTT
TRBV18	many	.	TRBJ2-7	CASSPRVWAYEQYF	TGTGCCAGCTCACCACGAGTTTGGGCCTACGAGCAGTACTTC
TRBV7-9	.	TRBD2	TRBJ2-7	CASSQDRDYSYEQYF	TGTGCCAGCAGCCAAGACCGGGACTACTCCTACGAGCAGTACTTC
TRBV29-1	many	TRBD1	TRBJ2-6	CSVETGTGAGLLTF	TGCAGCGTTGAGACCGGGACAGGGGCCGGCCTCCTGACTTTC
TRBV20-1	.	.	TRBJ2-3	CSASRDSDTQYF	TGCAGTGCTTCCCGAGATTCAGATACGCAGTATTTT
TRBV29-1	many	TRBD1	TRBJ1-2	CSVDGTGVRGYTF	TGCAGCGTTGACGGGACAGGGGTGAGAGGCTACACCTTC
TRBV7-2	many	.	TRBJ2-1	CASSLVQGGWSEQFF	TGTGCCAGCAGCTTAGTACAGGGGGGGTGGAGTGAGCAGTTCTTC
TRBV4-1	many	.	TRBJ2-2	CASSQDSGTGELFF	TGCGCCAGCAGCCAAGATTCGGGCACCGGGGAGCTGTTTTTT
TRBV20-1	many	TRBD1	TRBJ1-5	CSAGQGVRQPQHF	TGCAGTGCCGGACAGGGTGTGAGGCAGCCCCAGCATTTT
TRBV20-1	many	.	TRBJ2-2	CSAPRGQNTGELFF	TGCAGTGCCCCAAGAGGACAGAACACCGGGGAGCTGTTTTTT
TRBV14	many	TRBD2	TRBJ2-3	CASRVGGLADTDTQYF	TGTGCCAGCAGGGTAGGTGGGCTAGCGGACACAGATACGCAGTATTTT
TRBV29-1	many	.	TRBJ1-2	CSVARGGGGYTF	TGCAGCGTTGCTAGGGGGGGTGGTGGCTACACCTTC